This TCR beta chain was sequenced during a study of blood T cell repertoires in COVID-19. Study-wide background: Samples representing acute and convalescent COVID-19 were sourced from the United States, Italy and Spain.

Trimming at V came to 5 bases and at J to 2 bases, leaving 8 bases not matched to a gene. Germline V lookup: CDR1 SGHVS, CDR2 FQNEAQ. This CDR3 has 15 residues. The method was immunoSEQ multiplex PCR; TCRdb's version includes in-frame clones alone and lacks a portion of them. The sample contains approximately 250,000 clones, roughly 85% of which appear only once. This TCR derives from a man younger than 45 who had recovered from COVID-19. Sequencing was carried out using peripheral blood. This chain uses TRBV7-8 with TRBJ2-5; 7 bases are shared with TRBD1. CDR3 DNA: TGTGCCAGCAGCGGTTCACAGGGGCGACAAGAGACCCAGTACTTC. It specifies CASSGSQGRQETQYF. Looking up the rest from reference TRBV7-8 and TRBJ2-5 gives the full variable domain: GAGVSQSPRYKVAKRGQDVALRCDPISGHVSLFWYQQALGQGPEFLTYFQNEAQLDKSGLPSDRFFAERPEGSVSTLKIQRTQQEDSAVYLCASSGSQGRQETQYFGPGTRLLVL.